This TCR beta chain was recorded in a study of cytomegalovirus exposure and HLA in healthy donors. The study, taken as a whole, reports: The availability of immune exposure information extended only to CMV serostatus. Some V segments (TRBV6-2 and TRBV6-3 among them) were excluded as indistinguishable.

CDR3 length: 14 residues. Germline lookup yields CDR1 SEHNR and CDR2 FQNEAQ (reference sequence). V trimming: 5 bases; J trimming: 8 bases; junction bases outside the gene matches: 9. In its sample, this clone was seen a few times. Its specificity is unknown. Donors were nominally healthy when sampled, though unrecorded immune exposures were likely. Both 60 Vbeta primers and 13 Jbeta primers went into the PCR. TCRdb keeps only in-frame clones here, not all; method: immunoSEQ multiplex PCR. The sample includes about 160,000 clones, about 79% of them seen just once. This chain joins TRBV7-9 and TRBJ1-2; 9 positions match TRBD1. The source material was PBMCs. The source is a man aged 50 or older in good health and CMV-seropositive. CDR3 sequence: CASSLGGTGYGYTF. The DNA of the CDR3 is TGTGCCAGCAGCCTCGGAGGGACAGGGTACGGCTACACCTTC.